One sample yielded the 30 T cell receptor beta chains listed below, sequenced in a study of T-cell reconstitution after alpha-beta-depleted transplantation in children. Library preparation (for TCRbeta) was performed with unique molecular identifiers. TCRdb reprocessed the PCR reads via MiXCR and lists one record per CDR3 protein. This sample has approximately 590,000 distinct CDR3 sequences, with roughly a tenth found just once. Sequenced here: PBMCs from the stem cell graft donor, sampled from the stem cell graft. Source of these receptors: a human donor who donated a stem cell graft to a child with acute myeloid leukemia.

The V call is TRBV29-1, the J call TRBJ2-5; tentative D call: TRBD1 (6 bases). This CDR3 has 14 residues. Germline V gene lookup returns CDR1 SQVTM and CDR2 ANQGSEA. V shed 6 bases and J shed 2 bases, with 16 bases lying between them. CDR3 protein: CSVAPRGRQETQYF. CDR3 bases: TGCAGCGTGGCCCCCAGGGGTAGACAAGAGACCCAGTACTTC.

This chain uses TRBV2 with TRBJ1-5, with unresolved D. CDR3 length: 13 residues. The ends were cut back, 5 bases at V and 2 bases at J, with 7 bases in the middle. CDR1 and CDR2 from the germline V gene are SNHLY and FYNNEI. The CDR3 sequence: CASSYFGNQPQHF. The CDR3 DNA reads TGTGCCAGCAGTTATTTCGGCAATCAGCCCCAGCATTTT.

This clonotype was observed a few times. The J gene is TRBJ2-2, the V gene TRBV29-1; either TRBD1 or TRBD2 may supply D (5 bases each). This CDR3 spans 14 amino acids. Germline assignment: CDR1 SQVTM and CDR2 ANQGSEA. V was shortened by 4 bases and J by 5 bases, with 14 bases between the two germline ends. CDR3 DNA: TGCAGCGTTGGTGGGGGAATATGGACCGGGGAGCTGTTTTTT. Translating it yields CSVGGGIWTGELFF.

The CDR3 sequence is CASSALAGTPDTQYF. CDR3 in DNA: TGTGCCAGCAGCGCCCTAGCGGGGACCCCAGATACGCAGTATTTT. The chain recombines TRBV9 with TRBJ2-3; the match to TRBD2 covers 9 bases. Germline values: CDR1 SGDLS, CDR2 YYNGEE. After removal of 3 bases from V and 4 bases from J, the junction contained 6 bases not matched to a gene. This CDR3 is built from 15 residues.

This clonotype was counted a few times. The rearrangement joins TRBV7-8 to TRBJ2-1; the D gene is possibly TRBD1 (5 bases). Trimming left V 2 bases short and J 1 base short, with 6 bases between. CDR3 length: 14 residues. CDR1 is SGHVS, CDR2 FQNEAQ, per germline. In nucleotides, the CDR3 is TGTGCCAGCAGCTTACGACAGTCCTACAATGAGCAGTTCTTC. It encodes CASSLRQSYNEQFF.

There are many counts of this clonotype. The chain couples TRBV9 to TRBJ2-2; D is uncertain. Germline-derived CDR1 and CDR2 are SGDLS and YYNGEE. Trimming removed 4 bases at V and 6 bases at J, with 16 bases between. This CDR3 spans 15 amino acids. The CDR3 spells CASSSGGLGPGELFF. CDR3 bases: TGTGCCAGCAGCTCCGGCGGTCTTGGCCCCGGGGAGCTGTTTTTT.

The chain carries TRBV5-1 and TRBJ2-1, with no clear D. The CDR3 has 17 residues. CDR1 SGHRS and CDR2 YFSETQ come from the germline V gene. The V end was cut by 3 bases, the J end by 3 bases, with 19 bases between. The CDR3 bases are TGCGCCAGCAGCTCCGGGTCCAGCATAGCTATCTACAATGAGCAGTTCTTC. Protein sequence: CASSSGSSIAIYNEQFF.

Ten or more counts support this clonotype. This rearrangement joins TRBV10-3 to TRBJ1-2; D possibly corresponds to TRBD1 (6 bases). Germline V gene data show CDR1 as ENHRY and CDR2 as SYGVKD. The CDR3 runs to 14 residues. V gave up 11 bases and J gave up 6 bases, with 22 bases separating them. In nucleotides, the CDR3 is TGTGCCGCAGCTGGGGGGCTGGGGGTCCATGGCTACACCTTC. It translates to CAAAGGLGVHGYTF.

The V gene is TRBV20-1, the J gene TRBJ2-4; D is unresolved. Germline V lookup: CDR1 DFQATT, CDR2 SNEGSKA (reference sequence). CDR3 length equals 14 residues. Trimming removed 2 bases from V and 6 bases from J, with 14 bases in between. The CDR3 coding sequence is TGCAGTGCTAGATCTTTCCCCCAACCAAACATTCAGTACTTC. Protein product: CSARSFPQPNIQYF.

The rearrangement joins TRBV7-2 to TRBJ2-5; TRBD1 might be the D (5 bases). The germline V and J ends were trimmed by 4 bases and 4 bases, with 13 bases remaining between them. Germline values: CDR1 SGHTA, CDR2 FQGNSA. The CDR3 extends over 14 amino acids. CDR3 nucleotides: TGTGCCAGCAGCTCCCTGGGGCCGGGAGAGACCCAGTACTTC. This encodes CASSSLGPGETQYF. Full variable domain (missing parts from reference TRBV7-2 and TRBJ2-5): GAGVSQSPSNKVTEKGKDVELRCDPISGHTALYWYRQSLGQGLEFLIYFQGNSAPDKSGLPSDRFSAERTGGSVSTLTIQRTQQEDSAVYLCASSSLGPGETQYFGPGTRLLVL.

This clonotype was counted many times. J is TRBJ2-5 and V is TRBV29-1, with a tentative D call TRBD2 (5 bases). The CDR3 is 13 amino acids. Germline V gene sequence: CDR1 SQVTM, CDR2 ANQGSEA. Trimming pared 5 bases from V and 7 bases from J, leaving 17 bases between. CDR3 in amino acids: CSVRRTGRGTQYF. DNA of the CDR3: TGCAGCGTTCGGAGGACGGGTCGAGGGACCCAGTACTTC.

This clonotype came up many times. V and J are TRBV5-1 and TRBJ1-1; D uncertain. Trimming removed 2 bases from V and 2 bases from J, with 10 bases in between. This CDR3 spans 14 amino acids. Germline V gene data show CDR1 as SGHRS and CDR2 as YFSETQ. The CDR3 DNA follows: TGCGCCAGCAGCTTTCAACAGTTAAACACTGAAGCTTTCTTT. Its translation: CASSFQQLNTEAFF.

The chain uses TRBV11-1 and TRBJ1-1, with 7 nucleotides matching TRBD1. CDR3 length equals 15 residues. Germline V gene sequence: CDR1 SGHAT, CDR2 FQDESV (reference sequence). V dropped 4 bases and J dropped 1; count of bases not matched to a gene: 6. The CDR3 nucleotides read TGTGCCAGCAGCTCTTGGGACAGCCCGAACACTGAAGCTTTCTTT. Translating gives CASSSWDSPNTEAFF. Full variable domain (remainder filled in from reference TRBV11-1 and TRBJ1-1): EAEVAQSPRYKITEKSQAVAFWCDPISGHATLYWYRQILGQGPELLVQFQDESVVDDSQLPKDRFSAERLKGVDSTLKIQPAELGDSAMYLCASSSWDSPNTEAFFGQGTRLTVV.

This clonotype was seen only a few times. The CDR3 bases are TGCGCCAGCAGCTCACAGGGGGAGTACAATGAGCAGTTCTTC. Residues: CASSSQGEYNEQFF. The chain is built from TRBV5-1 and TRBJ2-1, with TRBD1 identical over 8 bases. CDR1 is SGHRS and CDR2 is YFSETQ in the germline V gene. The CDR3 runs to 14 residues. With V trimmed by 3 bases and J by 4 bases, 3 bases remained unmatched.

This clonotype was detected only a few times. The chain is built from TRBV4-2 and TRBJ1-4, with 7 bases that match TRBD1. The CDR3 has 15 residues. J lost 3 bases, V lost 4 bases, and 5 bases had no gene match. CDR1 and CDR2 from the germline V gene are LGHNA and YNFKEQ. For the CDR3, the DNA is TGTGCCAGCAGCCTGACAGGGTTAGCTAATGAAAAACTGTTTTTT. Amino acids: CASSLTGLANEKLFF.

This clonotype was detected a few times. CDR3: CASSVTRLTGTDTQYF. DNA for the CDR3: TGTGCCAGCAGCGTAACCCGGCTGACGGGGACAGATACGCAGTATTTT. The chain links TRBV9 to TRBJ2-3; D might be TRBD2 (5 bases). Trimming shortened V by 1 base and J by 3 bases, and 15 bases separated the two germline ends. The CDR3 contains 16 residues. Per germline, CDR1 SGDLS and CDR2 YYNGEE. The full variable domain, completed using reference TRBV9 and TRBJ2-3, is DSGVTQTPKHLITATGQRVTLRCSPRSGDLSVYWYQQSLDQGLQFLIQYYNGEERAKGNILERFSAQQFPDLHSELNLSSLELGDSALYFCASSVTRLTGTDTQYFGPGTRLTVL.

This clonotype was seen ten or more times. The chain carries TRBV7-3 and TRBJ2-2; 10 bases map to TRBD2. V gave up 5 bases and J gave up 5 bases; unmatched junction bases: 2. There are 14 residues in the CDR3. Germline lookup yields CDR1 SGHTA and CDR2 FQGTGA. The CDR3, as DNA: TGTGCCAGCAGCCGTAGCGGGGGGACCGGGGAGCTGTTTTTT. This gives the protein CASSRSGGTGELFF.

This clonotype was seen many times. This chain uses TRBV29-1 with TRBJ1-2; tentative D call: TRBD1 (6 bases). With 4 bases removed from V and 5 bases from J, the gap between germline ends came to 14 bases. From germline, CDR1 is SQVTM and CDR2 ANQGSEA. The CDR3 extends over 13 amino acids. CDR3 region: CSVASGGAYGYTF. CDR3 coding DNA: TGCAGCGTTGCTAGCGGGGGCGCGTATGGCTACACCTTC. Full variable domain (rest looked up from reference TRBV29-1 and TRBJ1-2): SAVISQKPSRDICQRGTSLTIQCQVDSQVTMMFWYRQQPGQSLTLIATANQGSEATYESGFVIDKFPISRPNLTFSTLTVSNMSPEDSSIYLCSVASGGAYGYTFGSGTRLTVV.

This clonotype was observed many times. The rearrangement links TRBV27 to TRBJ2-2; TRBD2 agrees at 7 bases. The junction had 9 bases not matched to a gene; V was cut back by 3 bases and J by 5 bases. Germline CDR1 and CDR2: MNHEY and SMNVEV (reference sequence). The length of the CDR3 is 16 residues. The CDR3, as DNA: TGTGCCAGCAGTTTCTGGGGGAGGGCCCAGACCGGGGAGCTGTTTTTT. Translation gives CASSFWGRAQTGELFF.

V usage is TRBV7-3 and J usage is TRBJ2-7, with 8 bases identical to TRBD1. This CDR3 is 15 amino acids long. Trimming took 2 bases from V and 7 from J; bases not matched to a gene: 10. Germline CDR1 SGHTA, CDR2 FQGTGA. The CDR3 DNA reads TGTGCCAGCAGCTTATTTAGGGGACAGGAGCTGGAGCAGTACTTC. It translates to CASSLFRGQELEQYF.

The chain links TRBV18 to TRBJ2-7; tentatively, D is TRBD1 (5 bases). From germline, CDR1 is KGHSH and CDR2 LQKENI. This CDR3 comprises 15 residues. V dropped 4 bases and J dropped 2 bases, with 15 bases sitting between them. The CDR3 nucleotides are TGTGCCAGCTCACGTCTGGCAGGACAAGCCTACGAGCAGTACTTC. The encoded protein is CASSRLAGQAYEQYF.

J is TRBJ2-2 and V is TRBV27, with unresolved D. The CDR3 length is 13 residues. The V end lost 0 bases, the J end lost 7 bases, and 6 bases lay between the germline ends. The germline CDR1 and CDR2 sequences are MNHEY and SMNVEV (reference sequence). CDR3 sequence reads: CASSLSAVGELFF. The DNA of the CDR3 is TGTGCCAGCAGTTTATCGGCGGTCGGGGAGCTGTTTTTT.

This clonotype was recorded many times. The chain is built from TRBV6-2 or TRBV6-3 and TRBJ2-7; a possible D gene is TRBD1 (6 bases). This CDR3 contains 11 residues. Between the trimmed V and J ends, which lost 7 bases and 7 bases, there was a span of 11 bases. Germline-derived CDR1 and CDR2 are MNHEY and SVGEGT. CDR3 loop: CASTQGTEQYF. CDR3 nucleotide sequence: TGTGCCAGCACCCAAGGGACAGAGCAGTACTTC.

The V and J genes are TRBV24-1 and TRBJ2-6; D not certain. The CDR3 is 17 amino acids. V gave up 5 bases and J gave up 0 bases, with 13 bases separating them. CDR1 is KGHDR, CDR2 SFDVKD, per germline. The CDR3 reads CATSARSPISGANVLTF. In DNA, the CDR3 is TGTGCCACCAGTGCGCGGTCTCCCATCTCTGGGGCCAACGTCCTGACTTTC.

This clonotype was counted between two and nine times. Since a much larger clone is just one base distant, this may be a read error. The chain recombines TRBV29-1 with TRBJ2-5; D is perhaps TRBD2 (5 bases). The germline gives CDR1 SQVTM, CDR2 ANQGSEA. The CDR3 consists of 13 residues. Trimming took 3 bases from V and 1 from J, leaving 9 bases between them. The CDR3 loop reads CSVDEGVQETQYF. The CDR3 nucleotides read TGCAGCGTTGATGAGGGCGTCCAAGAGACCCAGTACTTC.

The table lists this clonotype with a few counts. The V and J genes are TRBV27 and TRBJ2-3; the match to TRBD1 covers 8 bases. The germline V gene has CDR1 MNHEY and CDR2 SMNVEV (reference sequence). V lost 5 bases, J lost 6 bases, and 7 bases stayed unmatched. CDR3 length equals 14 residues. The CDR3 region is CASSIRTGLDTQYF. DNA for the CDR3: TGTGCCAGCAGTATACGGACAGGGCTCGATACGCAGTATTTT.

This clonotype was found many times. The CDR3 loop reads CSVENTNEQFF. The DNA for the CDR3 is TGCAGCGTTGAGAACACCAATGAGCAGTTCTTC. The genes are TRBV29-1 and TRBJ2-1; D is unresolved. Between the trimmed V and J ends, which lost 3 bases and 6 bases, there was a span of 6 bases. The CDR3 has 11 amino acids. Germline-derived CDR1 and CDR2 are SQVTM and ANQGSEA.

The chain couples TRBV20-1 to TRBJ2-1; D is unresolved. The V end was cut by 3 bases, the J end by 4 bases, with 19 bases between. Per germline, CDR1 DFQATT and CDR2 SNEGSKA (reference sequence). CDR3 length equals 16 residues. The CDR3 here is CSASQPTTPDYNEQFF. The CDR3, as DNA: TGCAGTGCTAGTCAACCTACTACGCCTGATTACAATGAGCAGTTCTTC.

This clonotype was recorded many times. The CDR3 sequence is CATRQGNPLNTEAFF. In DNA, the CDR3 is TGTGCCACCCGGCAGGGGAACCCTTTAAACACTGAAGCTTTCTTT. The chain couples TRBV19 to TRBJ1-1, with D possibly matching TRBD1 (6 bases). V was shortened by 10 bases and J by 2 bases, with 20 bases between the two germline ends. This CDR3 has 15 residues. Looked up from germline, CDR1 is LNHDA and CDR2 is SQIVND (reference sequence).

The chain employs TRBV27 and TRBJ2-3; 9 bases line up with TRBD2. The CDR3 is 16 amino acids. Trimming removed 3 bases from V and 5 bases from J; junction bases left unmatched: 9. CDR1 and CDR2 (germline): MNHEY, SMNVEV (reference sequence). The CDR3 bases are TGTGCCAGCAGTTTCGGGATAGCGGGAGCAAAAGATACGCAGTATTTT. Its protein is CASSFGIAGAKDTQYF.